This T cell receptor (beta chain) was documented in a study of cytomegalovirus exposure and HLA in healthy donors. The CDR3 consists of 14 residues. Between the trimmed V and J ends, which lost 3 bases and 0 bases, there was a span of 10 bases. Germline V gene sequence: CDR1 SGDLS, CDR2 YYNGEE. The sample holds one count of this clone. The antigen is not known. PCR was performed using 60 Vbeta and 13 Jbeta primers. Data came from immunoSEQ multiplex PCR; TCRdb stores just in-frame clones and leaves some out. The sample yields about 120,000 clones, over 75% seen once. Study conclusions and caveats: Rare TCR sequences dominated, though some public TCRs recurred in many donors. Being indistinguishable, some V segments were excluded, TRBV6-2 and TRBV6-3 among them. It was taken for granted in presence/absence analyses that sequencing depth across donors was roughly uniform.

The source material was PBMCs. The TCR originated in a man aged 35 to 55 in good health and CMV-seropositive. This chain uses TRBV9 with TRBJ2-7, with D possibly TRBD2 on 6 matching bases. CDR3 sequence: CASSDGDFSYEQYF. The CDR3, as DNA: TGTGCCAGCAGCGACGGGGACTTCTCCTACGAGCAGTACTTC.